This T cell receptor beta chain was identified in a study of CD8+CD57+ T cells in acquired aplastic anemia. Study context: Sorted CD4+ and CD8+ cells yielded roughly 3.4 ug of DNA on average.

TCR beta VDJ combinations and CDR3 sequences were profiled from genomic DNA. Via MiXCR, TCRdb re-called the reads, giving one row per CDR3 protein. This sample has some 120,000 distinct CDR3 sequences, with under 60% found just once. Sequenced patients had shown CD8+CD57+ cell expansion by flow cytometry. V lost 2 bases, J lost 5 bases, and 19 bases lay in between. From germline, CDR1 is SGHRS and CDR2 YFSETQ. The CDR3 is made up of 16 amino acids. This receptor was identified in a human donor with aplastic anemia. Sequenced: sorted CD4+, CD8+, or CD8+CD57+ T cells (not recorded which) from PBMCs. J is TRBJ1-1 and V is TRBV5-1, with D hard to call. The chain's CDR3 is CASSFNVGGSGTEAFF. The CDR3 DNA follows: TGCGCCAGCAGCTTCAACGTCGGCGGGTCCGGAACTGAAGCTTTCTTT.